This T cell receptor (beta chain) was sequenced in a study of blood T cell repertoires in COVID-19. The protocol was immunoSEQ multiplex PCR, while the TCRdb copy is restricted to in-frame clones and leaves out a portion. Found here are 70,000 to 100,000 clones, 87% of them singletons; the top ten hold 15% to 20%. The CDR3 covers 14 residues. Germline values: CDR1 LNHDA, CDR2 SQIVND (reference sequence). Trimming stripped 3 bases from V and 5 bases from J, with 13 bases between. The clonotype was recovered from a woman in her sixties or seventies with COVID-19, enrolled during active disease. The sample was peripheral blood. This chain joins TRBV19 and TRBJ1-2, with no clear D. The CDR3: CASSMAPTGYGYTF. In nucleotides, the CDR3 is TGTGCCAGTAGTATGGCCCCTACGGGATATGGCTACACCTTC.